Listed below are T cell receptor beta chains from one sample, sequenced in a study of early T cells in non-severe SARS-CoV-2 infection. Via MiXCR, TCRdb re-called the 5' RACE reads, giving one row per CDR3 protein. The profile covers 60,000 to 65,000 distinct CDR3 sequences, with less than 9.5% appearing a single time and around 15% taken by the ten largest. The starting material was whole blood, obtained at baseline. These receptors came from an adult who was a healthcare worker with PCR-confirmed SARS-CoV-2 infection or an uninfected control (not recorded which). Both conserved end residues are part of each CDR3. D genes are given only for firm matches. Not every row has a clone size; where given, it reads once, few, many or a size class.

j_call clone_size v_call d_call cdr3_nt cdr3_aa
TRBJ1-1 . TRBV20-1 . TGCAGTGCTAGACGGCCCGGCGTCCTCACTGAAGCTTTCTTT CSARRPGVLTEAFF
TRBJ1-2 few TRBV27 TRBD1 TGTGCCAGCAGGCACCCAGGGGGCCCCGTTGGCTACACCTTC CASRHPGGPVGYTF
TRBJ1-3 many TRBV7-9 TRBD1 TGTGCCAGCAGCCTGGGGACAGGGAGAAACACCATATATTTT CASSLGTGRNTIYF
TRBJ1-4 few TRBV7-9 TRBD1 TGTGCCAGCAGCTTGACAGGGGTCGGTGAAAAACTGTTTTTT CASSLTGVGEKLFF
TRBJ2-4 . TRBV24-1 TRBD1 TGTGCCACCAGTGGGACAGGGGAGGGCATTCAGTACTTC CATSGTGEGIQYF
TRBJ1-4 . TRBV29-1 . TGCAGCGTGGGGGATGATAATGAAAAACTGTTTTTT CSVGDDNEKLFF
TRBJ2-7 . TRBV6-6 TRBD1 TGTGCCAGCAGCCCCGACAGGGATTACGAGCAGTACTTC CASSPDRDYEQYF
TRBJ2-7 . TRBV4-3 TRBD2 TGCGCCAGCAGCCAAGATCGGGCTAGCGGGTACGAGCAGTACTTC CASSQDRASGYEQYF
TRBJ1-2 few TRBV12-3/TRBV12-4 . TGTGCCAGCAGTTTCCAGGTCCGAGCGAGCTACACCTTC CASSFQVRASYTF
TRBJ2-7 many TRBV11-2 . TGTGCCAGCAGCCACCCCTACGAGCAGTACTTC CASSHPYEQYF
TRBJ1-5 few TRBV11-2 . TGTGCCAGCAGCTTATTTGCGGGAGATCAGCCCCAGCATTTT CASSLFAGDQPQHF
TRBJ2-1 . TRBV29-1 . TGCAGCGTGGCTGGTAGCTACAATGAGCAGTTCTTC CSVAGSYNEQFF
TRBJ2-5 . TRBV11-2 TRBD2 TGTGCCAGCAGCACCCGGGGACTAGCCGGGGAGACCCAGTACTTC CASSTRGLAGETQYF
TRBJ2-1 many TRBV20-1 . TGCAGTGCTAGAGGCCACCTGGGCAATGAGCAGTTCTTC CSARGHLGNEQFF
TRBJ2-1 many TRBV10-3 TRBD1 TGTGCCATCCCCAAAGGTGGCCGGGACAGTAATGAGCAGTTCTTC CAIPKGGRDSNEQFF
TRBJ2-5 few TRBV30 TRBD2 TGTGCCTGGAGTGTTATAGGAGCGGGAGGGCCGGGGGAGACCCAGTACTTC CAWSVIGAGGPGETQYF
TRBJ2-3 . TRBV5-1 . TGCGCCAGCAGCGTTGGTGTAGATACGCAGTATTTT CASSVGVDTQYF
TRBJ2-7 few TRBV5-1 TRBD2 TGCGCCAGCAGCTCCAGGACTAGCGGGGCCTACGAGCAGTACTTC CASSSRTSGAYEQYF
TRBJ2-5 . TRBV4-3 TRBD1 TGCGCCAGCAGCCAAGTTTCAGGGGGCCAAGAGACCCAGTACTTC CASSQVSGGQETQYF
TRBJ2-7 . TRBV4-3 . TGCGCCAGCAGCCAAGGGCCTCAAAGTTCTCTCTCCTACGAGCAGTACTTC CASSQGPQSSLSYEQYF
TRBJ2-1 many TRBV7-8 TRBD2 TGTGCCAGCAGACCTGGACTAGCGGGAGGGTACAATGAGCAGTTCTTC CASRPGLAGGYNEQFF
TRBJ2-3 few TRBV11-1 . TGTGCCAGCAGCCCCACAGGGACGAAACGCACAGATACGCAGTATTTT CASSPTGTKRTDTQYF
TRBJ1-2 few TRBV5-1 . TGCGCCAGCAGCTTGGTAGAGGGAGACTATGGCTACACCTTC CASSLVEGDYGYTF
TRBJ1-1 many TRBV12-3/TRBV12-4 . TGTGCCAGCAGTTTAGGGGAGCCAGGAGGCACTGAAGCTTTCTTT CASSLGEPGGTEAFF